These T cell receptor beta chains were read from a single sample in a study of blood T cells in healthy people across ages. TCRdb analysed the 5' RACE reads with MiXCR anew, one entry per CDR3 protein. The table records more than 800,000 distinct CDR3 sequences, 25% to 35% of them present only once. Sequenced input: blood. The receptors originated from a woman over 75 in good health. The CDR3 runs from the conserved cysteine through the conserved F or W. D genes are given only for firm matches. Only part of the rows carry a size: once, few, many, or a class if the clone is expanded.

clone_size: few; v_call: TRBV7-9; d_call: -; j_call: TRBJ1-4; cdr3_aa: CASSFLMGRQGSEKLFF; cdr3_nt: TGTGCCAGCAGCTTTCTTATGGGACGTCAAGGGAGTGAAAAACTGTTTTTT
clone_size: many; v_call: TRBV20-1; d_call: TRBD2; j_call: TRBJ2-1; cdr3_aa: CSARAGGPYNEQFF; cdr3_nt: TGCAGTGCTCGAGCGGGGGGGCCCTACAATGAGCAGTTCTTC
clone_size: -; v_call: TRBV30; d_call: -; j_call: TRBJ1-2; cdr3_aa: CAWRDNYGYTF; cdr3_nt: TGTGCCTGGAGAGATAACTATGGCTACACCTTC
clone_size: few; v_call: TRBV20-1; d_call: -; j_call: TRBJ1-3; cdr3_aa: CSARERRAGNTIYF; cdr3_nt: TGCAGTGCTAGGGAGAGGAGAGCTGGAAACACCATATATTTT
clone_size: few; v_call: TRBV3-1; d_call: -; j_call: TRBJ1-1; cdr3_aa: CASSAGATNTEAFF; cdr3_nt: TGTGCCAGCTCAGCCGGGGCTACGAACACTGAAGCTTTCTTT
clone_size: -; v_call: TRBV3-1; d_call: -; j_call: TRBJ1-5; cdr3_aa: CTSSPSRNQPQHF; cdr3_nt: TGTACCAGCAGCCCCTCCAGGAATCAGCCCCAGCATTTT
clone_size: -; v_call: TRBV7-2; d_call: -; j_call: TRBJ1-5; cdr3_aa: CASSLDFSQPQHF; cdr3_nt: TGTGCCAGCAGCTTAGATTTTTCTCAGCCCCAGCATTTT
clone_size: few; v_call: TRBV27; d_call: TRBD1; j_call: TRBJ2-7; cdr3_aa: CASRDRGTVSSYEQYF; cdr3_nt: TGTGCCAGCAGGGACAGGGGAACCGTAAGCTCCTACGAGCAGTACTTC
clone_size: many; v_call: TRBV14; d_call: TRBD1; j_call: TRBJ1-6; cdr3_aa: CASSQNRGNSPLHF; cdr3_nt: TGTGCCAGCAGCCAAAACAGGGGTAATTCACCCCTCCACTTT
clone_size: many; v_call: TRBV5-1; d_call: TRBD2; j_call: TRBJ2-3; cdr3_aa: CASSGGGRTDTQYF; cdr3_nt: TGCGCCAGCAGCGGCGGGGGGCGCACAGATACGCAGTATTTT
clone_size: -; v_call: TRBV7-2; d_call: -; j_call: TRBJ1-4; cdr3_aa: CASGRGIRSFEKLFF; cdr3_nt: TGTGCCAGCGGGAGGGGAATTCGATCGTTTGAAAAACTGTTTTTT
clone_size: many; v_call: TRBV28; d_call: TRBD1; j_call: TRBJ2-7; cdr3_aa: CASSRTGVEQYF; cdr3_nt: TGTGCCAGCAGCCGAACAGGGGTGGAGCAGTACTTC
clone_size: few; v_call: TRBV5-1; d_call: TRBD1; j_call: TRBJ1-4; cdr3_aa: CASSLVGQRSTNEKLFF; cdr3_nt: TGCGCCAGCAGCTTGGTGGGACAGCGCTCAACTAATGAAAAACTGTTTTTT
clone_size: many; v_call: TRBV3-1; d_call: TRBD1; j_call: TRBJ2-1; cdr3_aa: CASRNPGTGLFF; cdr3_nt: TGTGCCAGCAGAAACCCCGGGACAGGGCTGTTCTTC
clone_size: -; v_call: TRBV7-2; d_call: TRBD1; j_call: TRBJ1-4; cdr3_aa: CASSFERTGLRADEKLFF; cdr3_nt: TGTGCCAGCAGCTTTGAAAGGACAGGGTTGAGGGCTGACGAAAAACTGTTTTTT
clone_size: -; v_call: TRBV7-8; d_call: -; j_call: TRBJ1-5; cdr3_aa: CASSLWTTKSQPQHF; cdr3_nt: TGTGCCAGCAGCTTGTGGACAACGAAGTCTCAGCCCCAGCATTTT
clone_size: many; v_call: TRBV6-2/TRBV6-3; d_call: -; j_call: TRBJ2-3; cdr3_aa: CASSYSRGSADTQYF; cdr3_nt: TGTGCCAGCAGTTACTCGAGGGGCTCAGCAGATACGCAGTATTTT
clone_size: -; v_call: TRBV5-5; d_call: TRBD2; j_call: TRBJ2-1; cdr3_aa: CASSLEAGVDNEQFF; cdr3_nt: TGTGCCAGCAGCTTGGAAGCGGGAGTAGACAATGAGCAGTTCTTC
clone_size: few; v_call: TRBV19; d_call: -; j_call: TRBJ2-7; cdr3_aa: CATSWEEGYEQYF; cdr3_nt: TGTGCAACTTCTTGGGAGGAGGGCTACGAGCAGTACTTC
clone_size: many; v_call: TRBV6-1; d_call: -; j_call: TRBJ2-3; cdr3_aa: CASSKGAQTDTQYF; cdr3_nt: TGTGCCAGCAGTAAAGGGGCCCAAACAGATACGCAGTATTTT
clone_size: -; v_call: TRBV16; d_call: -; j_call: TRBJ2-1; cdr3_aa: CASSQSQTGRVYNEQFF; cdr3_nt: TGTGCCAGCAGCCAATCCCAGACAGGCAGGGTTTACAATGAGCAGTTCTTC
clone_size: many; v_call: TRBV5-1; d_call: TRBD2; j_call: TRBJ2-7; cdr3_aa: CASSLAGGRGYEQYF; cdr3_nt: TGCGCCAGCAGCTTGGCCGGCGGGAGGGGGTACGAGCAGTACTTC
clone_size: many; v_call: TRBV7-2; d_call: -; j_call: TRBJ1-5; cdr3_aa: CASSLGGAAVGQPQHF; cdr3_nt: TGTGCCAGCAGCTTAGGAGGAGCTGCAGTGGGACAGCCCCAGCATTTT
clone_size: many; v_call: TRBV7-2; d_call: -; j_call: TRBJ2-1; cdr3_aa: CASSQRGGTAPEQFF; cdr3_nt: TGTGCCAGCAGTCAAAGGGGAGGCACTGCTCCGGAGCAGTTCTTC
clone_size: many; v_call: TRBV7-9; d_call: -; j_call: TRBJ1-2; cdr3_aa: CASSFRNGDKSYGYTF; cdr3_nt: TGTGCCAGCAGCTTCCGGAATGGCGACAAGTCCTATGGCTACACCTTC
clone_size: many; v_call: TRBV24-1; d_call: -; j_call: TRBJ2-1; cdr3_aa: CATSDRYPYNEQFF; cdr3_nt: TGTGCCACCAGTGACAGGTACCCCTACAATGAGCAGTTCTTC
clone_size: -; v_call: TRBV4-2; d_call: TRBD2; j_call: TRBJ2-3; cdr3_aa: CASSQVLAEDTQYF; cdr3_nt: TGTGCCAGCAGCCAAGTTCTAGCGGAGGATACGCAGTATTTT
clone_size: few; v_call: TRBV14; d_call: TRBD2; j_call: TRBJ2-4; cdr3_aa: CASSQDRGEGRDQYF; cdr3_nt: TGTGCCAGCAGCCAAGATAGAGGGGAGGGGAGAGACCAGTACTTC
clone_size: -; v_call: TRBV20-1; d_call: -; j_call: TRBJ2-4; cdr3_aa: CSASTGRRQNIQYF; cdr3_nt: TGCAGTGCCTCGACAGGCAGGCGTCAGAACATTCAGTACTTC
clone_size: many; v_call: TRBV30; d_call: -; j_call: TRBJ1-2; cdr3_aa: CAWSPPYGQNYGYTF; cdr3_nt: TGTGCCTGGAGTCCACCATATGGACAGAACTATGGCTACACCTTC
clone_size: -; v_call: TRBV4-3; d_call: TRBD2; j_call: TRBJ2-5; cdr3_aa: CASSRETSGGAREQYF; cdr3_nt: TGCGCCAGCAGCCGCGAGACTAGCGGGGGGGCCCGTGAGCAGTACTTC
clone_size: many; v_call: TRBV9; d_call: -; j_call: TRBJ1-2; cdr3_aa: CASSVVAGVGYTF; cdr3_nt: TGTGCCAGCAGCGTAGTGGCAGGGGTTGGCTACACCTTC
clone_size: -; v_call: TRBV7-2; d_call: -; j_call: TRBJ2-1; cdr3_aa: CASSLGPVVGYNEQFF; cdr3_nt: TGTGCCAGCAGCTTAGGACCGGTCGTGGGATACAATGAGCAGTTCTTC
clone_size: many; v_call: TRBV29-1; d_call: TRBD1; j_call: TRBJ1-2; cdr3_aa: CSATDRGGYTF; cdr3_nt: TGCAGCGCAACGGACAGGGGTGGCTACACCTTC
clone_size: many; v_call: TRBV5-1; d_call: TRBD1; j_call: TRBJ2-7; cdr3_aa: CASTTGQGLSYEQYF; cdr3_nt: TGCGCCAGCACAACTGGACAGGGCCTCTCCTACGAGCAGTACTTC
clone_size: many; v_call: TRBV27; d_call: -; j_call: TRBJ2-5; cdr3_aa: CASSSPRGSGTQYF; cdr3_nt: TGTGCCAGCAGTTCCCCCAGGGGCTCGGGGACCCAGTACTTC
clone_size: -; v_call: TRBV15; d_call: TRBD2; j_call: TRBJ2-5; cdr3_aa: CATSRSGGAGETQYF; cdr3_nt: TGTGCCACCAGCAGGAGCGGGGGGGCGGGGGAGACCCAGTACTTC
clone_size: few; v_call: TRBV5-5; d_call: -; j_call: TRBJ1-4; cdr3_aa: CASSNPVATNEKLFF; cdr3_nt: TGTGCCAGCAGCAACCCAGTCGCAACTAATGAAAAACTGTTTTTT
clone_size: -; v_call: TRBV18; d_call: TRBD1; j_call: TRBJ2-5; cdr3_aa: CASSPRPGQGSGEQYF; cdr3_nt: TGTGCCAGCTCACCTAGACCGGGACAGGGGTCGGGGGAGCAGTACTTC
clone_size: -; v_call: TRBV6-1; d_call: TRBD1; j_call: TRBJ1-1; cdr3_aa: CASSGDSVNTEAFF; cdr3_nt: TGTGCCAGCAGCGGGGACAGCGTGAACACTGAAGCTTTCTTT
clone_size: -; v_call: TRBV2; d_call: -; j_call: TRBJ2-2; cdr3_aa: CASSDRAVGGELFF; cdr3_nt: TGTGCCAGCAGTGACAGGGCGGTCGGCGGGGAGCTGTTTTTT